These 26 T cell receptor beta chains came from one sample sequenced in a study of T cells in localized non-small cell lung cancer. Repertoires were generated with immunoSEQ multiplex PCR, while TCRdb's copy carries only in-frame clones and drops some. The table lists 40,000 to 50,000 clones, about 86% of them singletons. Sequences were derived from peripheral blood, sampled before any cancer treatment. These receptors all come from a woman aged 18 to 49 with stage III lung adenocarcinoma.

The chain combines TRBV11-2 with TRBJ1-2; D unclear. V lost 3 bases and J lost 4, with 6 bases in between. This CDR3 is 12 amino acids long. Germline lookup yields CDR1 SGHAT and CDR2 FQNNGV. The CDR3 DNA follows: TGTGCCAGCAGCTTGGATGCCTATGGCTACACCTTC. Its protein is CASSLDAYGYTF.

The chain joins TRBV18 to TRBJ2-6; TRBD1 aligns across 9 bases. Germline V CDR1 and CDR2: KGHSH, LQKENI. V lost 3 bases to trimming and J lost 2 bases; unmatched junction nucleotides: 11. This CDR3 is 19 amino acids long. The CDR3 reads CASSPRTGTGYTGANVLTF. The DNA of the CDR3 is TGTGCCAGCTCACCGAGAACCGGGACAGGGTATACTGGGGCCAACGTCCTGACTTTC.

The chain recombines TRBV7-9 with TRBJ2-7, with TRBD2 as a possible D gene (5 bases). Trimming shortened V by 8 bases and J by 0 bases, and 17 bases separated the two germline ends. Looked up from germline, CDR1 is SEHNR and CDR2 is FQNEAQ (reference sequence). This CDR3 is built from 15 residues. CDR3 protein: CASGEDGGSSYEQYF. CDR3 DNA sequence: TGTGCCAGCGGCGAGGACGGAGGAAGCTCCTACGAGCAGTACTTC.

J is TRBJ1-3 and V is TRBV7-9, with TRBD1 as a possible D gene (5 bases). Trimming took 3 bases from V and 0 from J, leaving 15 bases between them. The length of the CDR3 is 17 residues. Germline V gene lookup returns CDR1 SEHNR and CDR2 FQNEAQ (reference sequence). The CDR3 here is CASSLIKTASSGNTIYF. CDR3 DNA: TGTGCCAGCAGCTTGATAAAGACAGCATCCTCTGGAAACACCATATATTTT.

The V call is TRBV5-1, the J call TRBJ1-2; D not certain. The V and J ends lost 4 bases and 4 bases respectively, with 11 bases between them. CDR1 is SGHRS, CDR2 YFSETQ, per germline. This CDR3 spans 13 amino acids. CDR3 region: CASSMDGAYGYTF. The CDR3 DNA is TGCGCCAGCAGCATGGACGGAGCCTATGGCTACACCTTC.

This clone is large by share. V and J are TRBV27 and TRBJ2-7; 9 nucleotides align to TRBD1. This CDR3 is 15 amino acids long. Germline values: CDR1 MNHEY, CDR2 SMNVEV (reference sequence). V was clipped by 8 bases and J by 4 bases; unmatched bases: 12. CDR3 coding DNA: TGTGCCAGCGCACCCACCGTGGGACAGGGTTACGAGCAGTACTTC. This codes for CASAPTVGQGYEQYF.

V usage is TRBV20-1 and J usage is TRBJ2-7; D gene ambiguous. The CDR3 is 11 residues long. V was trimmed by 5 bases and J by 2 bases, leaving 7 bases between them. The germline CDR1 and CDR2 sequences are DFQATT and SNEGSKA (reference sequence). CDR3: CSALGPYEQYF. In DNA, the CDR3 is TGCAGTGCTCTCGGACCCTACGAGCAGTACTTC.

The chain carries TRBV11-2 and TRBJ2-2; D not certain. In germline, CDR1 is SGHAT, CDR2 FQNNGV. Trimming left V 5 bases short and J 0 bases short, with 10 bases between. The CDR3 contains 15 residues. For the CDR3, the DNA is TGTGCCAGCAGCGAACACAACGCGAACACCGGGGAGCTGTTTTTT. It specifies CASSEHNANTGELFF.

The CDR3 here is CAIAGDYTEAFF. The CDR3 region has the DNA TGTGCCATAGCAGGGGATTACACTGAAGCTTTCTTT. This chain uses TRBV13 with TRBJ1-1, with D tentatively TRBD1 (6 bases). CDR1 is PRHDT, CDR2 FYEKMQ, per germline (reference sequence). Trimming stripped 10 bases from V and 3 bases from J, with 12 bases between. This CDR3 contains 12 residues.

The chain employs TRBV14 and TRBJ2-2; D uncertain. CDR3 length: 13 amino acids. Trimming cost V 1 base and J 5 bases, with 5 bases left between them. CDR1 and CDR2 (germline): SGHDN, FVKESK. CDR3 region: CASSQVVTGELFF. As DNA, the CDR3 is TGTGCCAGCAGCCAAGTGGTAACCGGGGAGCTGTTTTTT.

The chain recombines TRBV19 with TRBJ2-2; D is possibly TRBD1 or TRBD2 (5 bases each). Germline V gene data show CDR1 as LNHDA and CDR2 as SQIVND (reference sequence). V shed 5 bases and J shed 1 base, with 8 bases lying between them. This CDR3 has 14 amino acids. The CDR3 loop reads CASSGTGNTGELFF. CDR3 coding DNA: TGTGCCAGTAGTGGGACGGGGAACACCGGGGAGCTGTTTTTT.

V usage is TRBV7-6 and J usage is TRBJ1-4; weak D call: TRBD1 (5 bases). The CDR3 has 15 residues. Germline CDR1 and CDR2: SGHVS and FNYEAQ. Trimming pared 5 bases from V and 2 bases from J, leaving 12 bases between. DNA of the CDR3: TGTGCCAGCAGCCCCCAGGCAGGGACTAATGAAAAACTGTTTTTT. Amino acids: CASSPQAGTNEKLFF.

The genes are TRBV11-2 and TRBJ1-2, with D tentatively TRBD1 (6 bases). V was trimmed by 4 bases and J by 3 bases, leaving 15 bases between them. This CDR3 is built from 15 residues. Germline V gene sequence: CDR1 SGHAT, CDR2 FQNNGV. The CDR3 here is CASSSHRVSDYGYTF. The DNA of the CDR3 is TGTGCCAGCAGCTCCCACAGGGTGTCGGACTATGGCTACACCTTC.

Here the CDR3 DNA reads TGTGCCAGCAGCGAGCTGTCTCTCGGATCCTACGAGCAGTACTTC. Translated: CASSELSLGSYEQYF. This chain uses TRBV5-6 with TRBJ2-7; D is unresolved. Germline V CDR1 and CDR2: SGHDT, YYEEEE. V was shortened by 4 bases and J by 1 base, with 15 bases between the two germline ends. The CDR3 length is 15 residues.

The chain recombines TRBV6-1 with TRBJ2-7; 8 bases line up with TRBD1. There are 15 residues in the CDR3. V trimming: 4 bases; J trimming: 2 bases; junction bases outside the gene matches: 7. CDR1 is MNHNS, CDR2 SASEGT, per germline. CDR3 sequence (DNA): TGTGCCAGCAGTGCAGGACAGGGAGTCCCCTACGAGCAGTACTTC. Encoded protein: CASSAGQGVPYEQYF.

This clone occurred a few times. The chain is built from TRBV11-2 and TRBJ2-7; D not resolved. From germline, CDR1 is SGHAT and CDR2 FQNNGV. The CDR3 contains 13 residues. The V gene lost 5 bases and the J gene lost 0 bases, with 8 bases spanning the gap. The DNA for the CDR3 is TGTGCCAGCAGCCCCCGGGCCTCCTACGAGCAGTACTTC. Amino acids: CASSPRASYEQYF.

This clone was detected only once. The V call is TRBV13, the J call TRBJ2-1; possibly TRBD2 for D (6 bases). Between the trimmed V and J ends, which lost 6 bases and 5 bases, there was a span of 14 bases. Germline V CDR1 and CDR2: PRHDT, FYEKMQ (reference sequence). The CDR3 is 14 residues long. The CDR3 DNA reads TGTGCCAGCAGTAGGCGGGGAGGACACAATGAGCAGTTCTTC. Translated, it gives CASSRRGGHNEQFF. The full variable domain, completed using reference TRBV13 and TRBJ2-1, is AAGVIQSPRHLIKEKRETATLKCYPIPRHDTVYWYQQGPGQDPQFLISFYEKMQSDKGSIPDRFSAQQFSDYHSELNMSSLELGDSALYFCASSRRGGHNEQFFGPGTRLTVL.

The chain uses TRBV5-1 and TRBJ2-1; 10 bases agree with TRBD1. This CDR3 is built from 15 residues. CDR1 and CDR2 from the germline V gene are SGHRS and YFSETQ. The J segment lost 4 bases and the V segment lost 0 bases, leaving 1 base of the junction unmatched. CDR3 in amino acids: CASSLGTGGYNEQFF. Written as DNA, the CDR3 is TGCGCCAGCAGCTTGGGGACAGGGGGTTACAATGAGCAGTTCTTC.

The rearrangement uses TRBV7-2 and TRBJ2-1, with D possibly matching TRBD2 (5 bases). Trimming shortened V by 0 bases and J by 2 bases, and 5 bases separated the two germline ends. CDR3 length: 14 residues. Germline CDR1 SGHTA, CDR2 FQGNSA. The CDR3 is CASSLAGAYNEQFF. DNA of the CDR3: TGTGCCAGCAGCTTAGCGGGAGCCTACAATGAGCAGTTCTTC.

The gene calls are TRBV7-2 and TRBJ2-7; the D is unclear. Germline V gene lookup returns CDR1 SGHTA and CDR2 FQGNSA. Trimming pared 3 bases from V and 0 bases from J, leaving 3 bases between. The CDR3 totals 12 residues. For the CDR3, the DNA is TGTGCCAGCAGCTTCAGCTCCTACGAGCAGTACTTC. Amino acids: CASSFSSYEQYF.

The V gene is TRBV5-1, the J gene TRBJ1-5; TRBD1 matches 8 bases. The CDR3 has 15 residues. The trim removed 4 bases at V and 5 bases at J, leaving 8 bases unmatched. Looked up from germline, CDR1 is SGHRS and CDR2 is YFSETQ. CDR3 nucleotides: TGCGCCAGCAGCCGGTTTACAGGGGGGGATCAGCCCCAGCATTTT. This sequence encodes CASSRFTGGDQPQHF.

This sequence joins TRBV21-1 and TRBJ1-1. TRBV21-1 is tagged as a pseudogene. The CDR3 runs 16 residues. CDR3 DNA: TGTGCCAGCAGCAAAGTAACGAGAATTAGGAACACTGAAGCTTTCTTT. Translation gives CASSKVTRIRNTEAFF.

The chain employs TRBV9 and TRBJ2-4; 11 bases align to TRBD2. The CDR3 loop spans 16 amino acids. Germline-derived CDR1 and CDR2 are SGDLS and YYNGEE. Losses at the gene ends were 0 bases for V and 8 bases for J; bases not matched to a gene: 7. The CDR3 spells CASSVETSGGRHIQYF. The CDR3 DNA reads TGTGCCAGCAGCGTAGAAACTAGCGGGGGCCGGCACATTCAGTACTTC.

This clone was counted a few times. As DNA, the CDR3 is TGTGCCAGCAGCTTAGGTTTAGCAGGTCAAGAGACCCAGTACTTC. Translated, it gives CASSLGLAGQETQYF. The J gene is TRBJ2-5, the V gene TRBV7-9; no clear D. This CDR3 is built from 15 residues. Trimming pared 1 base from V and 2 bases from J, leaving 11 bases between. The germline gives CDR1 SEHNR, CDR2 FQNEAQ (reference sequence).

The chain is built from TRBV18 and TRBJ1-1, with D possibly matching TRBD1 (6 bases). This CDR3 is 16 amino acids long. CDR1 and CDR2 (germline): KGHSH, LQKENI. V lost 1 base and J lost 1, with 13 bases in between. For the CDR3, the DNA is TGTGCCAGCTCACCACGCCCCCCGACAGGGAACACTGAAGCTTTCTTT. Translated: CASSPRPPTGNTEAFF. The complete variable domain, with remaining parts taken from reference TRBV18 and TRBJ1-1, reads NAGVMQNPRHLVRRRGQEARLRCSPMKGHSHVYWYRQLPEEGLKFMVYLQKENIIDESGMPKERFSAEFPKEGPSILRIQQVVRGDSAAYFCASSPRPPTGNTEAFFGQGTRLTVV.

The chain uses TRBV5-1 and TRBJ2-1, with D perhaps TRBD1 or TRBD2 (5 bases each). V dropped 0 bases and J dropped 7 bases, with 20 bases sitting between them. The CDR3 length is 17 residues. From germline, CDR1 is SGHRS and CDR2 YFSETQ. The DNA of the CDR3 is TGCGCCAGCAGCTTGGGGCGGCGGGCAGGGTTTATGAATGAGCAGTTCTTC. It translates to CASSLGRRAGFMNEQFF. Using reference TRBV5-1 and TRBJ2-1 for the parts outside the CDR3, the full variable domain is KAGVTQTPRYLIKTRGQQVTLSCSPISGHRSVSWYQQTPGQGLQFLFEYFSETQRNKGNFPGRFSGRQFSNSRSEMNVSTLELGDSALYLCASSLGRRAGFMNEQFFGPGTRLTVL.